These T cell receptor beta chains were read from a single sample in a study of identifying expanded T cells in peripheral blood. Only in-frame clones appear in the TCRdb table, and some are missing; sequencing was by immunoSEQ multiplex PCR. The table records about 94,000 clones, 70% to 90% of them present only once. The specimen sequenced was blood. The receptors were sampled from a person between 18 and 75 years old in good health. Both conserved end residues are part of each CDR3. Fields, in order: V gene, clone size, J gene, D gene, CDR3 protein, CDR3 DNA. The D gene is left open where the match is weak. Some rows mark clone size as missing; the rest say once, few, many or name a class of expanded clone.

TRBV29-1,NA,TRBJ2-7,NA,CSVEVGMNEQYF,TGCAGCGTTGAAGTTGGGATGAACGAGCAGTACTTC
TRBV7-8,once,TRBJ1-2,NA,CASSLGGNYGYTF,TGTGCCAGCAGCTTGGGGGGGAACTATGGCTACACCTTC
TRBV11-1,NA,TRBJ1-4,TRBD1,CASSSGGQVGEKLFF,TGTGCCAGCAGTTCCGGGGGACAGGTCGGGGAAAAACTGTTTTTT
TRBV6-4,NA,TRBJ2-5,NA,CARAGEPCTQETQYF,TGTGCCAGGGCAGGAGAACCATGCACCCAAGAGACCCAGTACTTC
TRBV4-2,once,TRBJ1-2,NA,CASSPDPDYYGYTF,TGTGCCAGCAGCCCAGATCCTGATTACTATGGCTACACCTTC
TRBV2,NA,TRBJ1-1,NA,CASSEAQKGKGAFF,TGTGCCAGCAGTGAAGCGCAGAAGGGGAAGGGAGCTTTCTTT
TRBV21-1,NA,TRBJ2-7,NA,CASSKDKHGRQELSYEQYF,TGTGCCAGCAGCAAAGACAAGCACGGAAGACAGGAACTATCCTACGAGCAGTACTTC
TRBV10-3,once,TRBJ2-7,TRBD1,CAISSPTGAYEQYF,TGTGCCATCAGCAGCCCTACAGGGGCCTACGAGCAGTACTTC
TRBV5-5,NA,TRBJ1-5,TRBD1,CASSPTGGTNQPQHF,TGTGCCAGCAGCCCGACAGGGGGGACCAATCAGCCCCAGCATTTT
TRBV5-1,NA,TRBJ1-1,NA,CASSLGVQSTEAFF,TGCGCCAGCAGCTTGGGGGTTCAGAGCACTGAAGCTTTCTTT
TRBV25-1,NA,TRBJ2-3,NA,CASSVQGGTDTQYF,TGTGCCAGCAGTGTGCAGGGGGGAACAGATACGCAGTATTTT
TRBV2,NA,TRBJ2-1,NA,CASSEIGELSYNEQFF,TGTGCCAGCAGTGAAATAGGGGAATTATCCTACAATGAGCAGTTCTTC
TRBV5-6,NA,TRBJ2-6,NA,CASSSEASGANVLTF,TGTGCCAGCAGCTCTGAAGCCTCTGGGGCCAACGTCCTGACTTTC
TRBV30,NA,TRBJ1-1,NA,CAWNLGPEAFF,TGTGCCTGGAATTTAGGACCTGAAGCTTTCTTT
TRBV4-1,NA,TRBJ2-2,TRBD1,CASSQNTGGNTGELFF,TGCGCCAGCAGCCAAAATACAGGGGGCAACACCGGGGAGCTGTTTTTT
TRBV25-1,NA,TRBJ2-7,TRBD1,CASSAQTGPEEQYF,TGTGCCAGCAGTGCGCAGACAGGGCCTGAGGAGCAGTACTTC
TRBV30,NA,TRBJ1-5,TRBD1,CAWSAEYDRANQPQHF,TGTGCCTGGAGTGCCGAATACGACAGGGCCAATCAGCCCCAGCATTTT
TRBV6-6,NA,TRBJ1-1,NA,CASSYKSAMNTEAFF,TGTGCCAGCAGTTACAAGTCGGCTATGAACACTGAAGCTTTCTTT
TRBV7-2,NA,TRBJ2-7,NA,CASSLDRSSYEQYF,TGTGCCAGCAGCCTGGACAGAAGCTCCTACGAGCAGTACTTC
TRBV18,NA,TRBJ2-4,TRBD1,CASSPFDRSGGLAKNIQYF,TGTGCCAGCTCACCATTCGACCGATCAGGGGGCCTAGCCAAAAACATTCAGTACTTC
TRBV27,NA,TRBJ1-6,TRBD1,CASSLGDRGNSPLHF,TGTGCCAGCAGTTTAGGGGACAGGGGAAATTCACCCCTCCACTTT
TRBV4-2,NA,TRBJ1-1,NA,CASSHRERGQINTEAFF,TGTGCCAGCAGCCATCGGGAGAGAGGGCAGATCAACACTGAAGCTTTCTTT
TRBV30,NA,TRBJ1-6,TRBD1,CAWSQDRDSPLHF,TGTGCCTGGAGCCAGGACAGGGATTCACCCCTCCACTTT
TRBV25-1,once,TRBJ1-2,NA,CASSGGNGNYGYTF,TGTGCCAGCAGTGGGGGGAACGGCAACTATGGCTACACCTTC
TRBV19,NA,TRBJ1-5,NA,CASSIAGGPYQPQHF,TGTGCCAGTAGTATAGCTGGGGGGCCTTATCAGCCCCAGCATTTT
TRBV4-3,NA,TRBJ1-6,NA,CASSQGGFGNSPLHF,TGCGCCAGCAGCCAAGGGGGTTTTGGCAATTCACCCCTCCACTTT
TRBV28,NA,TRBJ1-1,NA,CASRNLGATLAFF,TGTGCCAGCAGGAACCTGGGGGCGACACTAGCTTTCTTT
TRBV15,once,TRBJ1-2,NA,CATSRDRTASNYGYTF,TGTGCCACCAGCAGAGACCGGACAGCATCTAACTATGGCTACACCTTC